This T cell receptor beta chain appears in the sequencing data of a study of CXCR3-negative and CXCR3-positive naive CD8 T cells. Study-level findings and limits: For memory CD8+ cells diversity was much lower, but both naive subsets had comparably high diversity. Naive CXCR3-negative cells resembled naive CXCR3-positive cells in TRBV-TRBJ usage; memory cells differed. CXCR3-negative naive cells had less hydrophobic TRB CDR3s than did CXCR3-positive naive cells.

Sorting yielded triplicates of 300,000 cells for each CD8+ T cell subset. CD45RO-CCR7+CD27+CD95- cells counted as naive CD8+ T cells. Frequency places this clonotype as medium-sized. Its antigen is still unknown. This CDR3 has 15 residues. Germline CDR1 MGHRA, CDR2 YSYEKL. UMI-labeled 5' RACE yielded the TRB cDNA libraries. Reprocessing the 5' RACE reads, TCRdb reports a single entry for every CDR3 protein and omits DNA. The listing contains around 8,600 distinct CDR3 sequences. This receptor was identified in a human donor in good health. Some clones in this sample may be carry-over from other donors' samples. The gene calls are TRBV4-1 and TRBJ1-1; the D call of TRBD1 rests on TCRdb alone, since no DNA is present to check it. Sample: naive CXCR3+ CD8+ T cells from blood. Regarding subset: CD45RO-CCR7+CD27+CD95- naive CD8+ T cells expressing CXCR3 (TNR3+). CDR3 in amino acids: CASSQDRGMNTEAFF.